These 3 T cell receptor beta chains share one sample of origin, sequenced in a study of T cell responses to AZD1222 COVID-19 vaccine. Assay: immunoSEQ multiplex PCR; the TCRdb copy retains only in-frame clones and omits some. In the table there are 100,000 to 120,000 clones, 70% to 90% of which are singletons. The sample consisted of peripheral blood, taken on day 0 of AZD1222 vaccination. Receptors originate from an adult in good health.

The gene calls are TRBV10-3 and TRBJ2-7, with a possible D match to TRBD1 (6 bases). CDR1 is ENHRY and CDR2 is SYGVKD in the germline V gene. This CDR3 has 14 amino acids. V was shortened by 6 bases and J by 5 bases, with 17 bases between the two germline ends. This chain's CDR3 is CAIRHGQLSDEQYF. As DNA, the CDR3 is TGTGCCATCAGGCACGGACAGCTGAGTGACGAGCAGTACTTC.

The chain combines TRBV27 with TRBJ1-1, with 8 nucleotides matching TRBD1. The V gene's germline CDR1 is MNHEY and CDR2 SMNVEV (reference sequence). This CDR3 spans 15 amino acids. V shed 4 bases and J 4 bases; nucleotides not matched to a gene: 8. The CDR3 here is CASSSQGAPRTEAFF. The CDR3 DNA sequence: TGTGCCAGCAGTTCTCAGGGGGCGCCCCGCACTGAAGCTTTCTTT.

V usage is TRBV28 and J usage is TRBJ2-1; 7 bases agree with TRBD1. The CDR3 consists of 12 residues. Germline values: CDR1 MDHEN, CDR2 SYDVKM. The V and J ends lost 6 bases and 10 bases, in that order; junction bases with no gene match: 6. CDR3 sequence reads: CASSRQGREQFF. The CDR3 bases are TGTGCCAGCAGCCGACAGGGACGGGAGCAGTTCTTC.